Here is one T cell receptor beta chain with its context. This specimen belongs to a study of shared clonotypes between healthy human individuals. Turning to the study itself: Donor composition was a couple of women and three men, aged 18 to 49.

Positive CCR7 selection of CD45RO-negative cells yielded the naive CD8 cells, and terminally differentiated effector memory CD45RA+ cells were excluded. The data were produced by immunoSEQ multiplex PCR, yet TCRdb's version contains in-frame clones alone and is incomplete. The table includes roughly 590,000 clones, just under 97% detected once. CDR1 and CDR2 (germline): ENHRY, SYGVKD. The J segment lost 6 bases and the V segment lost 2 bases, leaving 15 bases of the junction unmatched. This CDR3 has 19 amino acids. The origin of this receptor is a woman in her 30s in good health. This sequence joins TRBV10-3 and TRBJ2-1, with 11 bases that match TRBD2. The sequenced sample consisted of naive CD8+ T cells sorted from blood. CDR3 in amino acids: CAISEGGLAALSTANEQFF. The CDR3 nucleotides are TGTGCCATCAGTGAGGGGGGACTAGCGGCATTGAGTACGGCCAATGAGCAGTTCTTC.